This TCR beta chain was recorded in a study of human T cells and chemical hapten exposure. This clonotype was counted at least ten times. TCRdb called the RACE reads again in MiXCR, with one record for every CDR3 protein. This table has more than 300,000 distinct CDR3 sequences, around 5.5% appearing once. The junction had 5 bases not matched to a gene; V was cut back by 6 bases and J by 4 bases. This CDR3 is 13 amino acids long. Germline V lookup: CDR1 SEHNR, CDR2 FQNEAQ (reference sequence). Noted time point: pre-sensitization, week 0. The treatment here: therapeutic diphenylcyclopropenone sensitization with weekly scalp DPC.

The receptor was isolated from a woman aged 50 to 65 with alopecia areata. Some clones in this sample may be carry-over from other donors' samples. Here the sequenced sample was whole blood, taken in connection with sensitization to the hapten diphenylcyclopropenone (DPC). The chain has TRBV7-9 and TRBJ2-7; 8 nucleotides line up with TRBD2. The CDR3 DNA sequence: TGTGCCAGCAGTCCTATAGCGGGATACGAGCAGTACTTC. Its translation is CASSPIAGYEQYF.